Reported below is one TCR beta chain. What it binds is not known. The sample originates from a study of siplizumab effects on memory and regulatory T cells. The CDR3 length is 13 residues. V was shortened by 6 bases and J by 2 bases, with 11 bases between the two germline ends. The germline V gene encodes CDR1 MNHEY and CDR2 SMNVEV (reference sequence). Broader study findings: Siplizumab cultures yielded proliferating Tregs whose suppressive function was not confirmed. In roughly 75-95% of proliferating CD4+ or CD8+ clones, a naive or memory phenotype could not be assigned. Naive T cell populations appeared to exhibit greater diversity than memory cells and appeared to be major alloresponse contributors. Unstimulated subsets were the mapping target of only a minor fraction of alloreactive clones.

The protocol was immunoSEQ multiplex PCR, while the TCRdb copy is restricted to in-frame clones and leaves out a portion. The profile shows about 91,000 clones, roughly 97% of them singletons. This receptor was taken from a human donor in good health. The sample comprised naive CD4+ T cells sorted from blood. The rearrangement links TRBV27 to TRBJ2-7, with TRBD2 as a possible D gene (5 bases). DNA of the CDR3: TGTGCCAGCAGGAAGGACTTAACCTACGAGCAGTACTTC. This codes for CASRKDLTYEQYF.